The 13 T cell receptor beta chains listed next were all sequenced from one sample in a study of T cell responses to AZD1222 COVID-19 vaccine. Sequenced by immunoSEQ multiplex PCR; TCRdb stores in-frame clones only, minus some. The sample has approximately 100,000 clones, around nine tenths seen once; the top ten hold less than 3.5%. Source: peripheral blood, taken on day 0 of AZD1222 vaccination. The receptors come from an adult in good health.

This sequence joins TRBV28 and TRBJ2-7; D not certain. Trimming took 3 bases from V and 1 from J, leaving 7 bases between them. The CDR3 is 13 residues long. Germline lookup yields CDR1 MDHEN and CDR2 SYDVKM. CDR3 bases: TGTGCCAGCAGTTTCCCTAGTTCCTACGAGCAGTACTTC. It translates to CASSFPSSYEQYF.

The sample holds a few counts of this clone. This chain links TRBV9 with TRBJ2-2; 9 bases align to TRBD1. Germline V lookup: CDR1 SGDLS, CDR2 YYNGEE. The CDR3 covers 15 residues. After removal of 3 bases from V and 3 bases from J, the junction contained 3 bases not matched to a gene. The CDR3 region has the DNA TGTGCCAGCAGCGACGGACAGGGGTACACCGGGGAGCTGTTTTTT. Its protein is CASSDGQGYTGELFF.

The chain carries TRBV5-1 and TRBJ2-5; D call uncertain. The CDR3 contains 13 residues. CDR1 is SGHRS and CDR2 is YFSETQ in the germline V gene. The germline V and J ends were trimmed by 2 bases and 3 bases, with 8 bases remaining between them. This CDR3 reads CASSFGLKETQYF. CDR3 nucleotides: TGCGCCAGCAGCTTCGGGTTAAAAGAGACCCAGTACTTC.

The chain carries TRBV7-9 and TRBJ2-3, with 7 bases fitting TRBD1. J gave up 5 bases and V 3 bases, and 8 bases lay outside the gene matches. The CDR3 length is 15 residues. From germline, CDR1 is SEHNR and CDR2 FQNEAQ (reference sequence). CDR3 sequence: CASSFTGAEGDTQYF. CDR3 nucleotides: TGTGCCAGCAGCTTCACAGGGGCTGAGGGAGATACGCAGTATTTT.

The chain is built from TRBV7-2 and TRBJ2-1; possible D gene TRBD2, 6 bases. Germline V gene lookup returns CDR1 SGHTA and CDR2 FQGNSA. Trimming took off 1 base at V and 10 bases at J, with 11 bases between the two ends. The CDR3 loop spans 13 amino acids. This chain's CDR3 is CASSLGRAGEQFF. CDR3 sequence (DNA): TGTGCCAGCAGCTTAGGGAGGGCGGGCGAGCAGTTCTTC.

Here the CDR3 reads CASSYGFGELFF. CDR3 bases: TGTGCCAGCAGTTATGGCTTCGGGGAGCTGTTTTTT. The chain couples TRBV12-3 or TRBV12-4 to TRBJ2-2; D is undetermined. The CDR3 sequence is 12 residues long. V was cut by 4 bases and J by 7 bases, with 7 bases left in between.

The gene calls are TRBV9 and TRBJ1-1; D unclear. This CDR3 contains 14 residues. The V gene's germline CDR1 is SGDLS and CDR2 YYNGEE. V shed 1 base and J shed 1 base, with 8 bases lying between them. The CDR3 spells CASSVSYENTEAFF. CDR3 nucleotides: TGTGCCAGCAGCGTATCTTACGAGAACACTGAAGCTTTCTTT.

The gene calls are TRBV6-2 or TRBV6-3 and TRBJ2-4; D may be TRBD2 (6 bases). The CDR3 sequence is 17 residues long. The germline gives CDR1 MNHEY, CDR2 SVGEGT. Trimming took 6 bases from V and 0 from J, leaving 18 bases between them. CDR3 DNA sequence: TGTGCCAGCAGCCCGCGGTGGGGGGAGCTAGCCAAAAACATTCAGTACTTC. Translation gives CASSPRWGELAKNIQYF.

The J gene is TRBJ1-5, the V gene TRBV19, with 8 bases aligning to TRBD1. CDR3 length: 15 residues. The trim removed 3 bases at V and 6 bases at J, leaving 7 bases unmatched. The V gene's germline CDR1 is LNHDA and CDR2 SQIVND (reference sequence). In DNA, the CDR3 is TGTGCCAGTAGTATCAGGGGGCAAGGGAGTCAGCCCCAGCATTTT. This encodes CASSIRGQGSQPQHF.

The chain is built from TRBV20-1 and TRBJ1-3; 7 positions match TRBD1. Germline assignment: CDR1 DFQATT and CDR2 SNEGSKA (reference sequence). J lost 6 bases, V lost 3 bases, and 17 bases had no gene match. The CDR3 is made up of 17 amino acids. CDR3 DNA: TGCAGTGCTAGTGGGGGCCCAAACAGGGGAGGAAAAAACACCATATATTTT. It encodes CSASGGPNRGGKNTIYF.

This clone was observed a single time. The chain recombines TRBV6-1 with TRBJ2-4; D is ambiguous. CDR1 MNHNS and CDR2 SASEGT come from the germline V gene. With 2 bases removed from V and 0 bases from J, the gap between germline ends came to 11 bases. The CDR3 covers 16 residues. CDR3 nucleotide sequence: TGTGCCAGCAGTGAAAACCCGGGTCTAGCCAAAAACATTCAGTACTTC. It yields the protein CASSENPGLAKNIQYF.

V is TRBV28 and J is TRBJ2-7; D might be TRBD1 or TRBD2, each matching 5 bases. The V end was cut by 5 bases, the J end by 2 bases, with 16 bases between. CDR1 and CDR2 (germline): MDHEN, SYDVKM. This CDR3 is built from 15 residues. The CDR3 protein is CASSSHRDGPYEQYF. In DNA, the CDR3 is TGTGCCAGCAGTAGTCATCGGGACGGCCCCTACGAGCAGTACTTC. Full variable domain (missing parts from reference TRBV28 and TRBJ2-7): DVKVTQSSRYLVKRTGEKVFLECVQDMDHENMFWYRQDPGLGLRLIYFSYDVKMKEKGDIPEGYSVSREKKERFSLILESASTNQTSMYLCASSSHRDGPYEQYFGPGTRLTVT.

The V and J genes are TRBV6-2 or TRBV6-3 and TRBJ2-6; weak D call: TRBD1 (6 bases). Trimming removed 2 bases from V and 0 bases from J, with 14 bases in between. The CDR3 length is 18 residues. Germline V lookup: CDR1 MNHEY, CDR2 SVGEGT. The CDR3 region has the DNA TGTGCCAGCAGTTACGAGGACAGACTTTCCTCTGGGGCCAACGTCCTGACTTTC. Translation gives CASSYEDRLSSGANVLTF.